This T cell receptor (beta chain) is from a study of T cells in Graves' hyperthyroidism and ophthalmopathy. The germline V and J ends were trimmed by 1 base and 5 bases, with 11 bases remaining between them. The germline CDR1 and CDR2 sequences are ENHRY and SYGVKD. CDR3 length: 14 residues. Uncontrolled infection, other autoimmune disease, pregnancy or lactation led to exclusion. It was RNA transcripts that yielded the amplified TCR beta CDR3 regions. The study used the HTBI primer set for a first-round RT-PCR of the TCR CDR3. TCRdb re-called the multiplex PCR reads with MiXCR, one entry per CDR3 protein. The repertoire has approximately 700,000 distinct CDR3 sequences, 45% of them found once; the top ten carry less than 8.5%. Whole-study results and caveats: From stable hyperthyroidism, ophthalmopathy was separated by a 13 V-J model.

Remarks on this clonotype: Its cognate antigen is unknown.

The chain links TRBV10-3 to TRBJ2-5; TRBD1 or TRBD2 may be the D gene (5 bases each). Sequencing input: peripheral blood or thyroid tissue (not recorded which). This TCR came from an adult man with Graves' disease, either hyperthyroidism or ophthalmopathy (not recorded which). The CDR3 bases are TGTGCCATCAGTGAGTTGGGGGTTGGGGAGACCCAGTACTTC. Translating it yields CAISELGVGETQYF.